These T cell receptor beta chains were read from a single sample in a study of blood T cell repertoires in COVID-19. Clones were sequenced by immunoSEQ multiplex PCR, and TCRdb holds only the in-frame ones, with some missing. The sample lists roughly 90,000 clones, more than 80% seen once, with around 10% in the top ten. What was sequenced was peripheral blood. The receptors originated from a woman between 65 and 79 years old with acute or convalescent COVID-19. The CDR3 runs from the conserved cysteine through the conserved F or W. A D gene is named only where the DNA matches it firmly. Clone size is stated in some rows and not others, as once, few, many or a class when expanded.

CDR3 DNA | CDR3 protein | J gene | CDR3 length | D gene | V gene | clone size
TGTGCCAGCAGCACCAGGACATATGAAAAACTGTTTTTT | CASSTRTYEKLFF | TRBJ1-4 | 13 | NA | TRBV11-1 | few
TGCGCCAGCAGCTTGGATGGCGGGAGCACAGATACGCAGTATTTT | CASSLDGGSTDTQYF | TRBJ2-3 | 15 | NA | TRBV5-1 | NA
TGTGCCAGTAGTATTTGGGCAGATAGCAATCAGCCCCAGCATTTT | CASSIWADSNQPQHF | TRBJ1-5 | 15 | NA | TRBV19 | NA
TGTGCCACCGGGGAGGCCTATGGCTACACCTTC | CATGEAYGYTF | TRBJ1-2 | 11 | NA | TRBV6-1 | NA
TGTGCCAGCAGTGCCCTGACGGGGAACTATGGCTACACCTTC | CASSALTGNYGYTF | TRBJ1-2 | 14 | NA | TRBV2 | NA
TGCAGCGTTGGAGATCGACTGGATCCACAGTACTTC | CSVGDRLDPQYF | TRBJ2-5 | 12 | NA | TRBV29-1 | NA
TGTGCCAGCAGCTTAGGGGCACGTCACAATGAGCAGTTCTTC | CASSLGARHNEQFF | TRBJ2-1 | 14 | NA | TRBV11-2 | NA
TGTGCCAGCAGTGAATCTGGGACAGGGTGGGAGACCCAGTACTTC | CASSESGTGWETQYF | TRBJ2-5 | 15 | TRBD1 | TRBV2 | NA
TGTGCCAGTAGTATTCGAGGGGGCGTACTCCAAGAGACCCAGTACTTC | CASSIRGGVLQETQYF | TRBJ2-5 | 16 | TRBD1 | TRBV19 | NA
TGTGCCAACAGCGAGCAGGGTTCTGGGGCCAACGTCCTGACTTTC | CANSEQGSGANVLTF | TRBJ2-6 | 15 | NA | TRBV2 | NA
TGTGCCAGCAGCGTAAGGTTCAGGGATGACGAGCAGTACTTC | CASSVRFRDDEQYF | TRBJ2-7 | 14 | NA | TRBV9 | NA
TGTGCCAGCAGCTTAGCTAGCGGGAGAGAGGGAGATACGCAGTATTTT | CASSLASGREGDTQYF | TRBJ2-3 | 16 | TRBD2 | TRBV7-8 | NA
TGTGCCAGCAGTCACAGGGGGGCCTATGGCTACACCTTC | CASSHRGAYGYTF | TRBJ1-2 | 13 | TRBD1 | TRBV5-8 | once
TGTGCCAGCAGCTTAGTACAGGACTATGGCTACACCTTC | CASSLVQDYGYTF | TRBJ1-2 | 13 | NA | TRBV7-2 | NA
TGTGCCAGCAGCAAAGCTGACAGGGTGCAGACTGAAAAACTGTTTTTT | CASSKADRVQTEKLFF | TRBJ1-4 | 16 | TRBD1 | TRBV7-9 | NA
TGTGCCAGCAGCGCCACAGGGGCGGGTCAGCCCCAGCATTTT | CASSATGAGQPQHF | TRBJ1-5 | 14 | TRBD1 | TRBV9 | NA
TGTGCCAGCAGTTACTTACAGGCGGGGCCGAACACTGAAGCTTTCTTT | CASSYLQAGPNTEAFF | TRBJ1-1 | 16 | NA | TRBV6-5 | NA
TGTGCCACCAGCAGATACGGACTAGCGGGGCTAAATACGCAGTATTTT | CATSRYGLAGLNTQYF | TRBJ2-3 | 16 | TRBD2 | TRBV15 | NA
TGTGCCACCAGTGACGCCAGGCTCGATCAGCCCCAGCATTTT | CATSDARLDQPQHF | TRBJ1-5 | 14 | NA | TRBV24-1 | once
TGTGCCAGCTCCGTCGGCGGGGTGAACACTGAAGCTTTCTTT | CASSVGGVNTEAFF | TRBJ1-1 | 14 | NA | TRBV18 | NA
TGTGCCAGCGGACTAGCGAGCTCCTACAATGAGCAGTTCTTC | CASGLASSYNEQFF | TRBJ2-1 | 14 | TRBD2 | TRBV9 | NA
TGTGCCAGCAGCCCCCGAGGCGCGGGACTGGGCACAGATACGCAGTATTTT | CASSPRGAGLGTDTQYF | TRBJ2-3 | 17 | NA | TRBV11-3 | NA
TGTGCCAGCAGCCCGGGACAGGGGACAGGGAGCAATCAGCCCCAGCATTTT | CASSPGQGTGSNQPQHF | TRBJ1-5 | 17 | TRBD1 | TRBV5-8 | NA
TGTGCCAGCAGCCAAGCGGGGACAGGCCTAGGATCACCCCTCCACTTT | CASSQAGTGLGSPLHF | TRBJ1-6 | 16 | TRBD1 | TRBV4-2 | once
TGTGCCAGCAGCTTATATCCAAAACAGACGCAGTATTTT | CASSLYPKQTQYF | TRBJ2-3 | 13 | NA | TRBV7-8 | NA
TGCGCCAGCGCCCCAGGGGCCGCGAACACCGGGGAGCTGTTTTTT | CASAPGAANTGELFF | TRBJ2-2 | 15 | NA | TRBV5-1 | NA
TGTGCCAGCAGCGAGGGACAGGGGTTCCGATGGGTTGATGAAAAACTGTTTTTT | CASSEGQGFRWVDEKLFF | TRBJ1-4 | 18 | TRBD1 | TRBV7-9 | NA
TGTGCCATCACCGGGAACTCTGGGGCCAACGTCCTGACTTTC | CAITGNSGANVLTF | TRBJ2-6 | 14 | NA | TRBV10-3 | once
TGCGCCAGCAGCTTGGGACTAGCGGAGTTGGGAGATACGCAGTATTTT | CASSLGLAELGDTQYF | TRBJ2-3 | 16 | TRBD2 | TRBV5-1 | NA
TGTGCCAGCAGCTTGCGGTTGTATGGCTACACCTTC | CASSLRLYGYTF | TRBJ1-2 | 12 | NA | TRBV5-4 | NA
TGTGCCAGCAGTACTTCCTGGAACACTGAAGCTTTCTTT | CASSTSWNTEAFF | TRBJ1-1 | 13 | NA | TRBV28 | NA